A single sample gave rise to the 28 T cell receptor beta chains below, sequenced in a study of CD8+CD57+ T cells in acquired aplastic anemia. Genomic DNA constituted the template upon which TCR beta VDJ and CDR3 profiling was performed. TCRdb used MiXCR to reprocess the reads, holding one entry per CDR3 protein. The data contain fewer than 250,000 distinct CDR3 sequences, approximately 50% of them singletons. The sample consisted of sorted CD4+, CD8+, or CD8+CD57+ T cells (not recorded which) from PBMCs. The receptors here all came from a human donor in good health, serving as a control.

This clonotype has a count of ten or more. The V gene is TRBV28, the J gene TRBJ2-7; 7 bases fit TRBD1. Losses at the gene ends were 6 bases for V and 2 bases for J; bases not matched to a gene: 4. Per the germline V gene, CDR1 is MDHEN and CDR2 is SYDVKM. This CDR3 comprises 13 residues. In DNA form, the CDR3 reads TGTGCCAGCAGAGTGGACAGGACCTACGAGCAGTACTTC. Protein product: CASRVDRTYEQYF.

The chain uses TRBV5-5 and TRBJ2-1; 7 bases are a match to TRBD1. The CDR3 consists of 15 residues. The V gene's germline CDR1 is SGHKS and CDR2 YYEKEE (reference sequence). Germline trimming cut 4 bases from V and 4 bases from J; bases unmatched to any gene: 8. Here the CDR3 reads CASSPHQQGYNEQFF. Here the CDR3 DNA reads TGTGCCAGCAGCCCCCACCAACAGGGGTACAATGAGCAGTTCTTC.

DNA for the CDR3: TGTGCCATCAGGGGGACTAGCGGGGGGGATGGCTACACCTTC. As protein: CAIRGTSGGDGYTF. The V call is TRBV10-3, the J call TRBJ1-2; D is perhaps TRBD1 (5 bases). V was trimmed by 6 bases and J by 6 bases, leaving 17 bases between them. Germline-derived CDR1 and CDR2 are ENHRY and SYGVKD. The CDR3 covers 14 residues.

The V and J genes are TRBV6-5 and TRBJ2-4; D possibly corresponds to TRBD2 (7 bases). CDR1 MNHEY and CDR2 SVGAGI come from the germline V gene. V was trimmed by 5 bases and J by 8 bases, leaving 22 bases between them. The CDR3 is 16 residues long. The CDR3 reads CASSRGGGSGEDIQYF. The CDR3 DNA follows: TGTGCCAGCAGTAGAGGGGGGGGAAGCGGTGAGGACATTCAGTACTTC.

This clonotype was detected ten times or more. The V call is TRBV5-8, the J call TRBJ1-2; D remains unclear. The V and J ends lost 2 bases and 4 bases respectively, with 6 bases between them. Germline assignment: CDR1 SGHTS and CDR2 YDEGEE. The CDR3 has 12 residues. CDR3 sequence (DNA): TGTGCCAGCAGCTTCGACCCCTATGGCTACACCTTC. It codes for CASSFDPYGYTF.

This clonotype was observed many times. The V and J genes are TRBV2 and TRBJ1-2; D might be TRBD1 (5 bases). Germline V gene data show CDR1 as SNHLY and CDR2 as FYNNEI. This CDR3 has 17 amino acids. Trimming shortened V by 1 base and J by 0 bases, and 15 bases separated the two germline ends. The DNA for the CDR3 is TGTGCCAGCAGTGAAGGAGGTTCGGGGACCGCTAACTATGGCTACACCTTC. Translated: CASSEGGSGTANYGYTF.

J is TRBJ2-5 and V is TRBV28; no firm D call. V was trimmed by 10 bases and J by 1 base, leaving 7 bases between them. CDR3 length: 11 residues. Germline CDR1 is MDHEN and CDR2 is SYDVKM. The CDR3 is CATKGQETQYF. The CDR3 DNA reads TGTGCCACCAAGGGCCAAGAGACCCAGTACTTC. Full variable domain (remainder filled in from reference TRBV28 and TRBJ2-5): DVKVTQSSRYLVKRTGEKVFLECVQDMDHENMFWYRQDPGLGLRLIYFSYDVKMKEKGDIPEGYSVSREKKERFSLILESASTNQTSMYLCATKGQETQYFGPGTRLLVL.

This clonotype was seen just once. The chain carries TRBV20-1 and TRBJ2-5, with 7 bases lining up with TRBD1. The CDR3 spans 15 residues. J lost 0 bases, V lost 4 bases, and 8 bases had no gene match. Germline loops: CDR1 DFQATT, CDR2 SNEGSKA (reference sequence). This chain's CDR3 is CSAIKDRPYQETQYF. CDR3 nucleotides: TGCAGTGCTATCAAGGACAGGCCTTACCAAGAGACCCAGTACTTC.

The table lists this clonotype with many counts. This chain links TRBV12-3 or TRBV12-4 with TRBJ1-5; no clear D gene. The CDR3 spans 12 residues. Trimming left V 5 bases short and J 9 bases short, with 11 bases between. For the CDR3, the DNA is TGTGCCAGCAGTCCCGGGCCCCCGCCCCAGCATTTT. Translation gives CASSPGPPPQHF.

The CDR3 region is CSVLVGDRGFHEQYF. CDR3 sequence (DNA): TGCAGCGTCCTTGTCGGAGACAGGGGGTTCCACGAGCAGTACTTC. V gene TRBV29-1 combines with J gene TRBJ2-7; the match to TRBD1 covers 9 bases. V trimming: 6 bases; J trimming: 5 bases; junction bases outside the gene matches: 14. The CDR3 is 15 residues long. Germline V gene data show CDR1 as SQVTM and CDR2 as ANQGSEA.

This chain links TRBV5-1 with TRBJ2-7; weak D call: TRBD1 (6 bases). The CDR3 length is 15 residues. Deletions cut 5 bases from V and 4 bases from J, with 19 bases between. CDR1 is SGHRS and CDR2 is YFSETQ in the germline V gene. The DNA of the CDR3 is TGCGCCAGCAGTTTAATCGGACAGCCTCCTTACGAGCAGTACTTC. Translation gives CASSLIGQPPYEQYF.

The table lists this clonotype with many counts. The CDR3 nucleotides read TGTGCCAGCAGCCCTCCCGACAGGGGTGCTACGCAGTATTTT. This gives the protein CASSPPDRGATQYF. J is TRBJ2-3 and V is TRBV11-3; 8 nucleotides line up with TRBD1. Germline V lookup: CDR1 SGHNT, CDR2 YENEEA. CDR3 length: 14 amino acids. Unmatched junction bases numbered 9, after V lost 5 bases and J lost 8 bases.

This chain connects TRBV6-2 or TRBV6-3 to TRBJ1-1; perhaps TRBD1 as D (6 bases). V gave up 6 bases and J gave up 5 bases, with 16 bases separating them. Germline V gene data show CDR1 as MNHEY and CDR2 as SVGEGT. The CDR3 loop spans 14 amino acids. The CDR3 DNA reads as TGTGCCAGCAGCCCAACCACAGGGATAACTGAAGCTTTCTTT. Encoded protein: CASSPTTGITEAFF.

This clonotype was detected only once. The CDR3 spells CAISEPAGGPISYEQYF. As DNA, the CDR3 is TGTGCCATCAGTGAACCAGCGGGAGGGCCGATCTCCTACGAGCAGTACTTC. The chain uses TRBV10-3 and TRBJ2-7; 10 nucleotides line up with TRBD2. Losses at the gene ends were 3 bases for V and 0 bases for J; bases not matched to a gene: 8. The CDR3 loop spans 17 amino acids. Germline CDR1 is ENHRY and CDR2 is SYGVKD.

This clonotype was seen at least ten times. The chain employs TRBV4-1 and TRBJ1-3; weak D call: TRBD1 (5 bases). There are 13 residues in the CDR3. The V end lost 3 bases, the J end lost 4 bases, and 7 bases lay between the germline ends. CDR1 is MGHRA, CDR2 YSYEKL, per germline. CDR3 sequence: CASSQGQGNTIYF. CDR3 sequence (DNA): TGCGCCAGCAGCCAGGGGCAGGGAAACACCATATATTTT.

V gene TRBV19 combines with J gene TRBJ1-5, with a possible D match to TRBD1 (6 bases). The CDR3 length is 13 residues. From germline, CDR1 is LNHDA and CDR2 SQIVND (reference sequence). Trimming took 2 bases from V and 11 from J, leaving 13 bases between them. CDR3 in amino acids: CASSITRGETQHF. The CDR3 DNA follows: TGTGCCAGTAGTATAACCAGGGGAGAGACCCAGCATTTT.

The V call is TRBV9, the J call TRBJ2-1; 12 bases are a match to TRBD2. V gave up 4 bases and J gave up 4 bases; unmatched junction bases: 9. CDR1 is SGDLS and CDR2 is YYNGEE in the germline V gene. This CDR3 spans 17 amino acids. This CDR3 is CASSQEFTSGGYNEQFF. CDR3 nucleotide sequence: TGTGCCAGCAGCCAAGAGTTTACTAGCGGGGGGTACAATGAGCAGTTCTTC.

The chain recombines TRBV19 with TRBJ1-6, with D unresolved. V lost 0 bases, J lost 3 bases, and 12 bases lay in between. From germline, CDR1 is LNHDA and CDR2 SQIVND (reference sequence). There are 17 residues in the CDR3. The CDR3 DNA reads as TGTGCCAGTAGTATAGACGGGGTATTGGACTATAATTCACCCCTCCACTTT. Translating it yields CASSIDGVLDYNSPLHF.

This clonotype was seen many times. The chain joins TRBV10-3 to TRBJ1-5; weak D call: TRBD1 (6 bases). The CDR3 covers 13 residues. V was shortened by 2 bases and J by 7 bases, with 9 bases between the two germline ends. Germline V gene data show CDR1 as ENHRY and CDR2 as SYGVKD. CDR3: CAISELGGQPQHF. CDR3 nucleotide sequence: TGTGCCATCAGTGAGCTGGGGGGCCAGCCCCAGCATTTT.

This clonotype was observed at least ten times. The chain has TRBV6-5 and TRBJ1-3; 7 bases line up with TRBD1. The CDR3 consists of 15 residues. Trimming cost V 0 bases and J 3 bases; bases outside gene matches: 2. Germline V CDR1 and CDR2: MNHEY, SVGAGI. The CDR3 DNA sequence: TGTGCCAGCAGTTACTCGGGGGACAGTGGAAACACCATATATTTT. Protein: CASSYSGDSGNTIYF.

The chain recombines TRBV7-6 with TRBJ2-1; 12 nucleotides agree with TRBD2. This CDR3 contains 16 residues. Per the germline V gene, CDR1 is SGHVS and CDR2 is FNYEAQ. Trimming took 5 bases from V and 3 from J; bases not matched to a gene: 5. The CDR3 loop reads CASSQLAGGVYNEQFF. The CDR3 coding sequence is TGTGCCAGCAGCCAACTAGCGGGGGGTGTCTACAATGAGCAGTTCTTC.

This chain uses TRBV7-9 with TRBJ2-3; 12 bases line up with TRBD2. From germline, CDR1 is SEHNR and CDR2 FQNEAQ (reference sequence). After removal of 5 bases from V and 6 bases from J, the junction contained 3 bases not matched to a gene. This CDR3 has 14 residues. CDR3: CASSRTSGADTQYF. The CDR3 DNA is TGTGCCAGCAGCAGGACTAGCGGGGCGGATACGCAGTATTTT.

The sample holds many counts of this clonotype. The chain's CDR3 is CASRMNRDNSNQPQHF. DNA for the CDR3: TGTGCCAGCAGAATGAACCGGGACAATAGCAATCAGCCCCAGCATTTT. This rearrangement joins TRBV2 to TRBJ1-5, with a weak D call TRBD1 (6 bases). This CDR3 spans 16 amino acids. Trimming pared 6 bases from V and 0 bases from J, leaving 15 bases between. CDR1 and CDR2 (germline): SNHLY, FYNNEI.

V and J are TRBV27 and TRBJ2-5; possibly TRBD2 for D (5 bases). From germline, CDR1 is MNHEY and CDR2 SMNVEV (reference sequence). This CDR3 has 13 amino acids. Trimming pared 8 bases from V and 2 bases from J, leaving 12 bases between. CDR3 DNA sequence: TGTGCCAGCGCACGAGCGGCACAAGAGACCCAGTACTTC. Translated, it gives CASARAAQETQYF.

This clonotype occurred many times. This rearrangement joins TRBV11-2 to TRBJ2-3, with D possibly matching TRBD2 (5 bases). CDR3 length: 15 amino acids. Trimming stripped 0 bases from V and 0 bases from J, with 7 bases between. Germline V gene lookup returns CDR1 SGHAT and CDR2 FQNNGV. CDR3 sequence: CASSLDGLSTDTQYF. The CDR3 DNA follows: TGTGCCAGCAGCTTAGATGGACTTAGCACAGATACGCAGTATTTT.

V gene TRBV29-1 combines with J gene TRBJ1-1; TRBD1 matches 9 bases. Germline V lookup: CDR1 SQVTM, CDR2 ANQGSEA. With V trimmed by 4 bases and J by 3 bases, 0 bases remained unmatched. The CDR3 loop spans 12 amino acids. The CDR3 nucleotides are TGCAGCGTTGGACAGGGGGACACTGAAGCTTTCTTT. Translating gives CSVGQGDTEAFF. Based on the CDR3 plus reference TRBV29-1 and TRBJ1-1, the full variable domain is SAVISQKPSRDICQRGTSLTIQCQVDSQVTMMFWYRQQPGQSLTLIATANQGSEATYESGFVIDKFPISRPNLTFSTLTVSNMSPEDSSIYLCSVGQGDTEAFFGQGTRLTVV.

As for this clonotype: This is likely a read error, given that the CDR3 carries no conserved phenylalanine or tryptophan at its end. J is TRBJ1-1 and V is TRBV18, with D hard to call. Trimming removed 4 bases from V and 8 bases from J, with 14 bases in between. This CDR3 has 13 amino acids. The germline gives CDR1 KGHSH, CDR2 LQKENI. The CDR3 region has the DNA TGTGCCAGCTCACTTCTGGACCTTCACGAAGCTTTCCTT. Amino acids: CASSLLDLHEAFL.

The rearrangement links TRBV6-1 to TRBJ1-5; D is unclear. This CDR3 has 14 amino acids. Trimming stripped 5 bases from V and 2 bases from J, with 10 bases between. Germline CDR1 MNHNS, CDR2 SASEGT. Here the CDR3 DNA reads TGTGCCAGCAGTCGGCAGGTGGGCAATCAGCCCCAGCATTTT. It translates to CASSRQVGNQPQHF.